The 17 T cell receptor beta chains below come from one sample, sequenced in a study of blood T cell repertoires in COVID-19. Repertoires were generated with immunoSEQ multiplex PCR, while TCRdb's copy carries only in-frame clones and drops some. The table includes approximately 190,000 clones, 84% detected once. Sequencing used PBMCs or T cells enriched from blood (not recorded which). These receptors all stem from a woman in her twenties or thirties who had been exposed to COVID-19.

CDR3: CASRTTGDSPLHF. CDR3 DNA sequence: TGTGCCAGCAGAACTACAGGGGATTCACCCCTCCACTTT. J is TRBJ1-6 and V is TRBV2, with TRBD1 matching 7 bases. From germline, CDR1 is SNHLY and CDR2 FYNNEI. Germline trimming cut 6 bases from V and 8 bases from J; bases unmatched to any gene: 4. CDR3 length: 13 amino acids. The full variable domain, in which reference TRBV2 and TRBJ1-6 provide the parts outside the CDR3, is EPEVTQTPSHQVTQMGQEVILRCVPISNHLYFYWYRQILGQKVEFLVSFYNNEISEKSEIFDDQFSVERPDGSNFTLKIRSTKLEDSAMYFCASRTTGDSPLHFGNGTRLTVT.

V gene TRBV12-5 combines with J gene TRBJ1-3; the D is unclear. The germline V gene has CDR1 LGHNT and CDR2 FRNRAP. CDR3 length: 14 amino acids. V lost 6 bases, J lost 2 bases, and 11 bases lay in between. DNA of the CDR3: TGTGCTAGTGGCCCCGGTGTTGCTGGAAACACCATATATTTT. Protein sequence: CASGPGVAGNTIYF. The whole variable domain, remainder taken from reference TRBV12-5 and TRBJ1-3, is DARVTQTPRHKVTEMGQEVTMRCQPILGHNTVFWYRQTMMQGLELLAYFRNRAPLDDSGMPKDRFSAEMPDATLATLKIQPSEPRDSAVYFCASGPGVAGNTIYFGEGSWLTVV.

V gene TRBV30 combines with J gene TRBJ1-2; D gene ambiguous. The CDR3 has 15 amino acids. Trimming pared 0 bases from V and 2 bases from J, leaving 13 bases between. CDR1 is GTSNPN and CDR2 is SVGIG in the germline V gene (reference sequence). The CDR3 DNA follows: TGTGCCTGGAGTGTACCCGGGGTAGTAAACTATGGCTACACCTTC. Translated, it gives CAWSVPGVVNYGYTF.

This chain uses TRBV6-2 or TRBV6-3 with TRBJ2-1; tentatively, D is TRBD2 (6 bases). V lost 6 bases and J 12 bases, leaving 12 bases between the germline ends. Germline lookup yields CDR1 MNHEY and CDR2 SVGEGT. The CDR3 consists of 11 residues. CDR3 region: CASSPGLGQFF. The CDR3 DNA reads TGTGCCAGCAGCCCGGGACTTGGGCAGTTCTTC.

This chain connects TRBV5-1 to TRBJ1-1; the match to TRBD1 covers 8 bases. This CDR3 is 16 amino acids long. Losses at the gene ends were 6 bases for V and 1 base for J; bases not matched to a gene: 11. Germline V lookup: CDR1 SGHRS, CDR2 YFSETQ. CDR3 bases: TGCGCCAGCAATGAGGGGCCTACAGGGGGGAACACTGAAGCTTTCTTT. Translation gives CASNEGPTGGNTEAFF.

The CDR3 reads CASSVHLRGGELFF. In DNA form, the CDR3 reads TGTGCCAGCAGCGTACACCTCCGGGGCGGGGAGCTGTTTTTT. The chain has TRBV9 and TRBJ2-2, with D possibly TRBD2 on 5 matching bases. Germline lookup yields CDR1 SGDLS and CDR2 YYNGEE. The V end lost 1 base, the J end lost 7 bases, and 11 bases lay between the germline ends. The CDR3 is 14 residues long.

This rearrangement joins TRBV6-2 or TRBV6-3 to TRBJ2-5; tentatively, D is TRBD2 (6 bases). This CDR3 spans 15 amino acids. V was trimmed by 1 base and J by 4 bases, leaving 13 bases between them. Germline V gene sequence: CDR1 MNHEY, CDR2 SVGEGT. The CDR3 DNA sequence: TGTGCCAGCAGTTACTACACCGGGGGAGGAGAGACCCAGTACTTC. Translating it yields CASSYYTGGGETQYF.

CDR3 in DNA: TGTGCCATCAATCGCGGGACAGGGGATTACAATGAGCAGTTCTTC. Translation: CAINRGTGDYNEQFF. The chain links TRBV10-3 to TRBJ2-1; 10 bases align to TRBD1. This CDR3 is built from 15 residues. Germline assignment: CDR1 ENHRY and CDR2 SYGVKD. Losses at the gene ends were 7 bases for V and 4 bases for J; bases not matched to a gene: 7.

This rearrangement joins TRBV4-3 to TRBJ2-2; perhaps TRBD1 as D (6 bases). This CDR3 is 15 amino acids long. The V gene's germline CDR1 is LGHNA and CDR2 YSLEER. Trimming removed 4 bases at V and 2 bases at J, with 11 bases between. The CDR3 sequence: CASSLQGSNTGELFF. DNA for the CDR3: TGCGCCAGCAGCCTGCAGGGGTCCAACACCGGGGAGCTGTTTTTT.

This sequence joins TRBV9 and TRBJ2-6; no clear D gene. Trimming stripped 0 bases from V and 4 bases from J, with 2 bases between. This CDR3 region has 13 residues. In germline, CDR1 is SGDLS, CDR2 YYNGEE. The CDR3 loop reads CASSVVGANVLTF. In DNA form, the CDR3 reads TGTGCCAGCAGCGTAGTAGGGGCCAACGTCCTGACTTTC.

V is TRBV6-4 and J is TRBJ2-1; no clear D. The V end lost 0 bases, the J end lost 0 bases, and 15 bases lay between the germline ends. This CDR3 has 18 residues. Germline lookup yields CDR1 MRHNA and CDR2 SNTAGT. CDR3 protein: CASSDSSAGKSSYNEQFF. The DNA of the CDR3 is TGTGCCAGCAGTGACTCATCCGCAGGTAAGAGCTCCTACAATGAGCAGTTCTTC.

The rearrangement joins TRBV12-5 to TRBJ2-2; the D gene is possibly TRBD1 (5 bases). CDR1 is LGHNT, CDR2 FRNRAP, per germline. This CDR3 has 14 amino acids. Deletions cut 5 bases from V and 7 bases from J, with 14 bases between. CDR3 amino acids: CASGPVGHGGELFF. The DNA for the CDR3 is TGTGCTAGTGGTCCGGTCGGACACGGCGGGGAGCTGTTTTTT.

The gene calls are TRBV9 and TRBJ1-1; D not certain. Trimming stripped 0 bases from V and 0 bases from J, with 9 bases between. CDR1 and CDR2 (germline): SGDLS, YYNGEE. The CDR3 extends over 15 amino acids. This CDR3 reads CASSVGSVLNTEAFF. The CDR3 nucleotides read TGTGCCAGCAGCGTAGGCAGTGTACTGAACACTGAAGCTTTCTTT.

This rearrangement joins TRBV10-2 to TRBJ1-4, with TRBD1 as a possible D gene (5 bases). The CDR3 extends over 14 amino acids. The V and J ends lost 6 bases and 8 bases respectively, with 16 bases between them. From germline, CDR1 is WSHSY and CDR2 SAAADI. CDR3 protein: CASRRGGNGEKLFF. CDR3 in DNA: TGCGCCAGCAGAAGGGGCGGCAATGGCGAAAAACTGTTTTTT.

The V call is TRBV10-3, the J call TRBJ1-2, with 8 positions matching TRBD1. The germline V gene encodes CDR1 ENHRY and CDR2 SYGVKD. The CDR3 has 17 residues. The trim removed 3 bases at V and 2 bases at J, leaving 11 bases unmatched. The CDR3 here is CAISEKGSDRENYGYTF. DNA of the CDR3: TGTGCCATCAGTGAAAAGGGATCGGACAGGGAGAACTATGGCTACACCTTC.

V is TRBV3-1 (or the pseudogene TRBV3-2) and J is TRBJ2-7; 7 bases line up with TRBD1. CDR3 length: 13 amino acids. The V and J ends lost 4 bases and 4 bases, in that order; junction bases with no gene match: 4. From germline, CDR1 is LGHDT and CDR2 YNNKEL (reference sequence). The CDR3 here is CASSLIQGYEQYF. The CDR3 DNA sequence: TGTGCCAGCAGCCTTATACAGGGGTACGAGCAGTACTTC.

This sequence joins TRBV5-1 and TRBJ2-5; D perhaps matches TRBD1 (6 bases). The CDR3 length is 15 residues. Germline CDR1 reads SGHRS; CDR2 reads YFSETQ. Trimming removed 5 bases at V and 1 base at J, with 15 bases between. CDR3 nucleotides: TGCGCCAGCAGACCTGCAGGGGAAATCCAAGAGACCCAGTACTTC. This codes for CASRPAGEIQETQYF.